This T cell receptor (beta chain) was retrieved from a study of CD8+CD57+ T cells in acquired aplastic anemia. Study observations and caveats: The study found no significant CD8+ Simpson's diversity difference between patients and controls. The study identified almost 30 CD8+ CDR3 sequences shared by patients and controls.

This clonotype was counted at least ten times. Its antigen is not identified. The CDR3 does not end in the conserved phenylalanine or tryptophan, so this is likely a read error. The DNA is left out, because the CDR3 cannot be placed on it with certainty; the CDR3 is given as TCRdb lists it. According to the study, genomic DNA was the template for TCR beta VDJ and CDR3 profiling. TCRdb independently ran MiXCR on the reads; one entry per CDR3 protein. This table has around 180,000 distinct CDR3 sequences, about half appearing once. Patients selected for sequencing had displayed CD8+CD57+ cell expansion by flow cytometry. At blood sampling, none of the patients had yet received therapy. CDR1 is MNHNS and CDR2 is SASEGT in the germline V gene. Inclusive of both ends, the CDR3 amounts to 11 amino acids.

The clonotype originates from a human donor with aplastic anemia. Sequencing was performed on sorted CD4+, CD8+, or CD8+CD57+ T cells (not recorded which) from PBMCs. The V call is TRBV6-1, the J call TRBJ2-7. The CDR3 protein is CASSDGLRVTL.